This T cell receptor beta chain was documented in a study of shared clonotypes between healthy human individuals. Germline V lookup: CDR1 SGHRS, CDR2 YFSETQ. This CDR3 contains 15 residues. V gave up 4 bases and J gave up 3 bases, with 14 bases separating them. About 30,000 T cell genomes, or around 300 ng DNA, went into replicate PCRs of unsorted PBMC. Produced via immunoSEQ multiplex PCR; TCRdb's table is partial and in-frame only. The data hold about 470,000 clones, with about four fifths observed a single time. The receptor was isolated from a woman aged 40 to 49 in good health. Some clones in this sample may be carry-over from other donors' samples. The sample taken for sequencing was PBMCs. The rearrangement links TRBV5-1 to TRBJ1-5, with D perhaps matching TRBD1 (6 bases). The CDR3 nucleotides are TGCGCCAGCAGCATAACCACAGGGACCAATCAGCCCCAGCATTTT. Translated, it gives CASSITTGTNQPQHF.